What follows are 10 T cell receptor beta chains derived from one specimen sequenced in a study of cytomegalovirus exposure and HLA in healthy donors. The PCR ran on 60 Vbeta and 13 Jbeta primers. The assay was immunoSEQ multiplex PCR, and TCRdb's table has in-frame clones only and misses some. The table has 90,000 or so clones, 80% seen once. Sequencing input: PBMCs. These receptors were obtained from a woman in her forties or fifties in good health and CMV-seropositive.

The chain joins TRBV7-5 to TRBJ2-2; the table's D call, TRBD2, was not checked against the DNA. TRBV7-5 is shown as a pseudogene. CDR3 length: 13 amino acids. CDR3 amino acids: CARSLGGPGELFF. The CDR3 bases are TGTGCCAGATCCCTGGGGGGGCCCGGGGAGCTGTTTTTT.

This chain joins TRBV29-1 and TRBJ2-5, with 7 bases lining up with TRBD1. V lost 3 bases to trimming and J lost 4 bases; unmatched junction nucleotides: 5. Germline CDR1 reads SQVTM; CDR2 reads ANQGSEA. The CDR3 sequence is 13 residues long. CDR3 coding DNA: TGCAGCGTTGACGTTACAGGGGTAGAGACCCAGTACTTC. Translated, it gives CSVDVTGVETQYF.

This chain joins TRBV6-5 and TRBJ2-1; unclear D gene. The V end was cut by 4 bases, the J end by 6 bases, with 10 bases between. Germline CDR1 MNHEY, CDR2 SVGAGI. CDR3 length equals 13 residues. The CDR3 spells CASSSPSGNEQFF. The CDR3 DNA is TGTGCCAGCAGTTCTCCGTCGGGCAATGAGCAGTTCTTC.

V and J are TRBV7-8 and TRBJ2-7, with a weak D call TRBD1 (6 bases). This CDR3 is built from 14 residues. The V end was cut by 4 bases, the J end by 0 bases, with 10 bases between. The germline CDR1 and CDR2 sequences are SGHVS and FQNEAQ. Here the CDR3 DNA reads TGTGCCAGCAGCTCGGACAGTAGCTCCTACGAGCAGTACGTC. Translated: CASSSDSSSYEQYV.

The chain has TRBV18 and TRBJ1-1; TRBD1 agrees at 7 bases. The V segment lost 3 bases and the J segment 5 bases; nucleotides outside the gene matches: 9. The length of the CDR3 is 15 residues. Germline V gene sequence: CDR1 KGHSH, CDR2 LQKENI. DNA of the CDR3: TGTGCCAGCTCACCGCAAGACAGGGTAGGAACTGAAGCTTTCTTT. Amino acids: CASSPQDRVGTEAFF. Full variable domain (outside the CDR3, taken from reference TRBV18 and TRBJ1-1): NAGVMQNPRHLVRRRGQEARLRCSPMKGHSHVYWYRQLPEEGLKFMVYLQKENIIDESGMPKERFSAEFPKEGPSILRIQQVVRGDSAAYFCASSPQDRVGTEAFFGQGTRLTVV.

The V call is TRBV7-3, the J call TRBJ2-3, with 7 bases fitting TRBD2. CDR1 is SGHTA, CDR2 FQGTGA, per germline. Unmatched junction bases numbered 12, after V lost 4 bases and J lost 11 bases. This CDR3 is 14 amino acids long. CDR3 loop: CASSSSAGGTMQYF. CDR3 in DNA: TGTGCCAGCAGCTCTTCGGCAGGCGGGACTATGCAGTATTTT.

V usage is TRBV6-1 and J usage is TRBJ2-3; D gene ambiguous. Germline CDR1 reads MNHNS; CDR2 reads SASEGT. Trimming left V 2 bases short and J 5 bases short, with 11 bases between. The CDR3 runs to 14 residues. The CDR3 sequence: CASSEQAYGDTQYF. CDR3 nucleotide sequence: TGTGCCAGCAGTGAACAGGCCTATGGAGATACGCAGTATTTT.

This chain connects TRBV29-1 to TRBJ1-2, with a possible D match to TRBD1 (5 bases). From germline, CDR1 is SQVTM and CDR2 ANQGSEA. The V end lost 4 bases, the J end lost 1 base, and 7 bases lay between the germline ends. The length of the CDR3 is 12 residues. The CDR3 protein is CSVGQNNYGYTF. The CDR3, as DNA: TGCAGCGTTGGACAGAATAACTATGGCTACACCTTC.

The rearrangement links TRBV10-3 to TRBJ1-1; tentative D call: TRBD1 (5 bases). The CDR3 runs to 13 residues. The germline CDR1 and CDR2 sequences are ENHRY and SYGVKD. Trimming removed 10 bases from V and 3 bases from J, with 15 bases in between. The CDR3 sequence: CATGGGLYTEAFF. The DNA for the CDR3 is TGTGCCACCGGGGGGGGTTTGTACACTGAAGCTTTCTTT.

The genes are TRBV4-2 and TRBJ1-2; no clear D. Trimming shortened V by 0 bases and J by 5 bases, and 16 bases separated the two germline ends. The germline gives CDR1 LGHNA, CDR2 YNFKEQ. The CDR3 length is 16 residues. CDR3 bases: TGTGCCAGCAGCCAAGATCAATGGGAGCTAGGATATGGCTACACCTTC. The encoded protein is CASSQDQWELGYGYTF.